This paragraph reports one T cell receptor beta chain. It has no known antigen specificity. The germline gene is not matched at one end of the junction; a read error may be the cause. This specimen belongs to a study of response to subunit inactivated influenza vaccine (dated by TCRdb to about 2018). Background for the entire study: Deep quantitative T cell receptor repertoire profiling was used in the study to track responses to a trivalent subunit inactivated influenza vaccine.

The library was built by means of RT-PCR. Sequencing relied on an Illumina HiSeq 2500. TCRdb reanalyzed the raw reads on its own, using fastp at Q25 for trimming and MiXCR for clone calling, and kept in-frame beta chains. Here each entry gathers all rows of one CDR3 protein and keeps the most common genes and DNA. This sample lists some 640,000 distinct CDR3 sequences; around 13% were detected once. 5.5% to 8% of the sample is held by the ten biggest clonotypes. What the study reported, not specific to this receptor: It was suggested by the authors that each seasonal influenza vaccination may recruit only a limited number of new T cells.

For CDR1 and CDR2, the germline V gene lists MNHEY and SVGEGT. CDR3 length: 12 amino acids, cysteine to phenylalanine. The only DNA kept is the CDR3, 36 bases in frame from the first base. The V and J segments used are TRBV6-2 or TRBV6-3 and TRBJ2-5; a confident D gene designation cannot be given. The receptor's source is a man aged 45-60 years who received an inactivated influenza vaccine. Donor details come from another sample of the same person, matched by shared clones. Sequenced material: PBMCs from blood, taken 14 days before vaccination. The DNA is as follows: TGTGCCAGCAGTTACCCCGAGAACCTACGCGAGTTC. This sequence encodes CASSYPENLREF.